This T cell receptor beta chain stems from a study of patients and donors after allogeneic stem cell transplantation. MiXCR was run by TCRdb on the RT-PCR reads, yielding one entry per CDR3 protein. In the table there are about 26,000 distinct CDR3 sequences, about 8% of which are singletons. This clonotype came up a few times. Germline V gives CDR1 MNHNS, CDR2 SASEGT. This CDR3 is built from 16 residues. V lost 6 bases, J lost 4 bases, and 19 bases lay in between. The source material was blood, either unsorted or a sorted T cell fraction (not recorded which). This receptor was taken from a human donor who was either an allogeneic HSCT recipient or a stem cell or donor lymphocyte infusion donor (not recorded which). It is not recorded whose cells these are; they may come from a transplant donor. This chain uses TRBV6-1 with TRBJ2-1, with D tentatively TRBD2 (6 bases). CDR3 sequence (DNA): TGTGCCAGCAGCCCTATGGTGGGACTTTCGTACAATGAGCAGTTCTTC. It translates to CASSPMVGLSYNEQFF.